The subject of this entry is one T cell receptor beta chain. The source of the sample is a study of blood T cell repertoires in COVID-19. Study-wide context: T cells, B-cell-depleted T cells, or PBMCs supplied cDNA or gDNA.

V lost 0 bases, J lost 0 bases, and 11 bases lay in between. Germline V gene lookup returns CDR1 LGHNA and CDR2 YNFKEQ. The CDR3 consists of 16 residues. Sequencing used immunoSEQ multiplex PCR; TCRdb keeps in-frame clones, though not all of them. The sample has roughly 170,000 clones; around 83% are singletons. The clonotype originates from a woman between 50 and 59 years old with COVID-19, enrolled during active disease. The V gene is TRBV4-2, the J gene TRBJ1-2; D possibly corresponds to TRBD1 (6 bases). Sequencing was carried out using peripheral blood. Here the CDR3 reads CASSQERSGANYGYTF. The CDR3 bases are TGTGCCAGCAGCCAAGAAAGGTCAGGGGCTAACTATGGCTACACCTTC.